A single sample gave rise to the 21 T cell receptor beta chains below, sequenced in a study of T cell repertoires in cytomegalovirus infection. One entry per CDR3 protein results from TCRdb running MiXCR on the reads. The data contain 250,000 to 300,000 distinct CDR3 sequences, approximately 10% of them seen just once; the ten biggest clones take up around 16%. Sequences were obtained from PBMCs. Receptors originate from a human donor in good health (CMV status not recorded). Some clones in this sample may be carry-over from other donors' samples.

The chain is built from TRBV29-1 and TRBJ2-5, with D unresolved. CDR1 is SQVTM and CDR2 is ANQGSEA in the germline V gene. Trimming removed 4 bases at V and 3 bases at J, with 12 bases between. The CDR3 spans 13 residues. CDR3 sequence (DNA): TGCAGCGTTGGGTTGCTAGTAAAAGAGACCCAGTACTTC. Translated, it gives CSVGLLVKETQYF.

This clonotype appeared many times. This chain links TRBV7-2 with TRBJ2-4; tentatively, D is TRBD1 (7 bases). Germline V gives CDR1 SGHTA, CDR2 FQGNSA. CDR3 length equals 19 residues. Trimming took 4 bases from V and 1 from J, leaving 23 bases between them. CDR3 nucleotides: TGTGCCAGCAGCTCCCCCCTCGTGGAGGGGGCAGGTGCCAAAAACATTCAGTACTTC. Its protein product is CASSSPLVEGAGAKNIQYF.

The CDR3 sequence is CASSQGTDYSNQPQHF. CDR3 coding DNA: TGCGCCAGCAGCCAAGGGACCGATTATAGCAATCAGCCCCAGCATTTT. The chain is built from TRBV5-1 and TRBJ1-5, with D possibly being TRBD1 (5 bases). Germline values: CDR1 SGHRS, CDR2 YFSETQ. The CDR3 is made up of 16 amino acids. V was cut by 4 bases and J by 0 bases, with 14 bases left in between. Full variable domain (missing parts from reference TRBV5-1 and TRBJ1-5): KAGVTQTPRYLIKTRGQQVTLSCSPISGHRSVSWYQQTPGQGLQFLFEYFSETQRNKGNFPGRFSGRQFSNSRSEMNVSTLELGDSALYLCASSQGTDYSNQPQHFGDGTRLSIL.

This clonotype was seen ten or more times. The chain combines TRBV7-6 with TRBJ1-1; D is unresolved. Germline-derived CDR1 and CDR2 are SGHVS and FNYEAQ. The CDR3 covers 14 residues. Trimming stripped 6 bases from V and 4 bases from J, with 15 bases between. The CDR3 reads CASSPAGRTTEAFF. CDR3 sequence (DNA): TGTGCCAGCAGTCCAGCCGGCCGGACCACTGAAGCTTTCTTT.

This clonotype was seen at least ten times. The chain has TRBV7-6 and TRBJ2-5, with 11 bases aligning to TRBD2. The CDR3 runs to 17 residues. The trim removed 5 bases at V and 2 bases at J, leaving 10 bases unmatched. CDR1 and CDR2 (germline): SGHVS, FNYEAQ. The DNA for the CDR3 is TGTGCCAGCAGCCAGAAGGGACTAGCGGTGTTTCAAGAGACCCAGTACTTC. Translation gives CASSQKGLAVFQETQYF.

The chain joins TRBV6-5 to TRBJ1-2, with TRBD1 as a possible D gene (6 bases). The CDR3 contains 15 residues. V dropped 5 bases and J dropped 7 bases, with 20 bases sitting between them. Per the germline V gene, CDR1 is MNHEY and CDR2 is SVGAGI. The CDR3 bases are TGTGCCAGCAGTGCAACGGTGGGGGCTGCTGGTGGCTACACCTTC. Translation: CASSATVGAAGGYTF.

This clonotype was seen more than once but under ten times. The V and J genes are TRBV7-2 and TRBJ1-5; TRBD1 aligns across 8 bases. V lost 6 bases to trimming and J lost 7 bases; unmatched junction nucleotides: 8. Germline CDR1 is SGHTA and CDR2 is FQGNSA. The CDR3 is 14 residues long. The CDR3 spells CASRPQGAEQPQHF. CDR3 coding DNA: TGTGCCAGCAGGCCGCAGGGGGCAGAGCAGCCCCAGCATTTT.

Ten or more counts support this clonotype. The chain is built from TRBV6-2 or TRBV6-3 and TRBJ1-2, with D maybe TRBD1 (6 bases). Germline values: CDR1 MNHEY, CDR2 SVGEGT. The germline V and J ends were trimmed by 2 bases and 4 bases, with 8 bases remaining between them. CDR3 length equals 13 residues. The CDR3 DNA reads as TGTGCCAGCAGTTACCAGGGGACCTATGGCTACACCTTC. The encoded protein is CASSYQGTYGYTF.

The chain couples TRBV6-5 to TRBJ1-1; TRBD1 matches at 7 bases. V lost 6 bases, J lost 5 bases, and 6 bases stayed unmatched. CDR3 size: 13 residues. Per the germline V gene, CDR1 is MNHEY and CDR2 is SVGAGI. CDR3 sequence reads: CASRPGQLTEAFF. DNA of the CDR3: TGTGCCAGCAGACCGGGACAGTTAACTGAAGCTTTCTTT.

This clonotype was picked up many times. For the CDR3, the DNA is TGTGCCAGTAGTTGGTGGAACACTGAAGCTTTCTTT. It encodes CASSWWNTEAFF. V gene TRBV19 combines with J gene TRBJ1-1; D unclear. Deletions cut 5 bases from V and 1 base from J, with 5 bases between. CDR1 and CDR2 from the germline V gene are LNHDA and SQIVND (reference sequence). This CDR3 contains 12 residues.

In this sample, this clonotype turned up a few times. V is TRBV6-1 and J is TRBJ2-7, with TRBD1 matching over 7 bases. Germline lookup yields CDR1 MNHNS and CDR2 SASEGT. The ends lost 6 bases at V and 0 bases at J; junction bases unmatched: 11. The CDR3 is made up of 16 amino acids. CDR3 in amino acids: CASRRDRAESSYEQYF. Written as DNA, the CDR3 is TGTGCCAGCAGGAGAGACAGGGCCGAGAGCTCCTACGAGCAGTACTTC.

This clonotype was observed many times. This chain connects TRBV27 to TRBJ2-2; 13 positions match TRBD2. CDR3 length: 16 residues. Germline V gene sequence: CDR1 MNHEY, CDR2 SMNVEV (reference sequence). The J segment lost 4 bases and the V segment lost 5 bases, leaving 4 bases of the junction unmatched. CDR3 loop: CASSQGLAGITGELFF. CDR3 bases: TGTGCCAGCAGTCAGGGACTAGCGGGGATCACCGGGGAGCTGTTTTTT.

This clonotype was seen at least ten times. The rearrangement joins TRBV7-6 to TRBJ1-1; perhaps TRBD1 as D (5 bases). This CDR3 is 14 amino acids long. CDR1 is SGHVS and CDR2 is FNYEAQ in the germline V gene. V was cut by 5 bases and J by 8 bases, with 18 bases left in between. The chain's CDR3 is CASSKQDGGVEAFF. The DNA for the CDR3 is TGTGCCAGCAGCAAACAGGACGGGGGAGTAGAAGCTTTCTTT.

This clonotype was counted at least ten times. The CDR3 sequence: CASSFKGRETGELFF. The CDR3, as DNA: TGTGCCAGCAGCTTTAAGGGGCGGGAGACCGGGGAGCTGTTTTTT. The chain uses TRBV7-2 and TRBJ2-2; 7 positions match TRBD2. The CDR3 contains 15 residues. The germline V gene has CDR1 SGHTA and CDR2 FQGNSA. Germline trimming cut 3 bases from V and 5 bases from J; bases unmatched to any gene: 6.

This clonotype has a count of ten or more. This chain connects TRBV6-5 to TRBJ2-3, with D perhaps TRBD2 (5 bases). With 4 bases removed from V and 9 bases from J, the gap between germline ends came to 20 bases. Germline-derived CDR1 and CDR2 are MNHEY and SVGAGI. This CDR3 is 15 amino acids long. This CDR3 is CASSLMEGSGRTQYF. The CDR3 nucleotides are TGTGCCAGCAGTTTGATGGAAGGGAGCGGTCGCACGCAGTATTTT.

This clonotype was counted ten times or more. CDR3 nucleotide sequence: TGTGCCACTCCTCAGGGGCTCACTGAAGCTTTCTTT. Amino acid sequence: CATPQGLTEAFF. V gene TRBV19 combines with J gene TRBJ1-1; a weak D match, TRBD1 (6 bases). Trimming left V 10 bases short and J 4 bases short, with 13 bases between. Germline CDR1 and CDR2: LNHDA and SQIVND (reference sequence). The CDR3 is 12 residues long.

This clonotype was observed a few times. The rearrangement links TRBV20-1 to TRBJ2-1, with 10 bases that match TRBD2. V shed 3 bases, J shed 4 bases, and the junction held 6 bases outside the gene matches. Germline V gene lookup returns CDR1 DFQATT and CDR2 SNEGSKA (reference sequence). This CDR3 has 15 amino acids. CDR3 nucleotides: TGCAGTGCTAGGCCCCCTAGCGGGAGTTACAATGAGCAGTTCTTC. Protein: CSARPPSGSYNEQFF.

This clonotype came up many times. This chain connects TRBV12-3 or TRBV12-4 to TRBJ2-2, with D uncertain. The CDR3 extends over 18 amino acids. The V and J ends lost 5 bases and 0 bases respectively, with 19 bases between them. The CDR3 loop is CASSKTRSGLPNTGELFF. CDR3 in DNA: TGTGCCAGCAGTAAGACTCGGTCGGGTCTTCCGAACACCGGGGAGCTGTTTTTT.

For this clonotype: At one of its ends the junction is not consistent with the germline gene, which may arise from a read error. The gene calls are TRBV7-8 and TRBJ1-1; no definite D call. This CDR3 has 13 residues. Looked up from germline, CDR1 is SGHVS and CDR2 is FQNEAQ. The CDR3 here is CASSRTSNSEAFF. In DNA form, the CDR3 reads TGTGCCAGCAGCCGTACATCGAACAGTGAAGCTTTCTTT.

The table lists this clonotype with many counts. V usage is TRBV6-5 and J usage is TRBJ2-7; 8 bases line up with TRBD2. Trimming removed 6 bases from V and 0 bases from J; junction bases left unmatched: 7. The V gene's germline CDR1 is MNHEY and CDR2 SVGAGI. The CDR3 sequence is 15 residues long. CDR3 sequence: CASREVSGVSYEQYF. In DNA form, the CDR3 reads TGTGCCAGCAGGGAAGTTAGCGGGGTCTCCTACGAGCAGTACTTC.

This clonotype was counted ten times or more. The V gene is TRBV7-2, the J gene TRBJ1-3; 7 bases map to TRBD1. V shed 6 bases, J shed 0 bases, and the junction held 2 bases outside the gene matches. Per germline, CDR1 SGHTA and CDR2 FQGNSA. The CDR3 totals 14 residues. The CDR3 DNA sequence: TGTGCCAGCAGACGGACAGGCTCTGGAAACACCATATATTTT. Translation: CASRRTGSGNTIYF.